Below, 21 T cell receptor beta chains from the same sample are listed, as sequenced in a study of blood T cell repertoires in COVID-19. Some clones are missing from TCRdb's copy, which holds only in-frame ones; the method was immunoSEQ multiplex PCR. The sample lists nearly 350,000 clones, around nine tenths occurring once. Sequencing input: peripheral blood. The receptors were gathered from a woman aged 18-35 years who had recovered from COVID-19.

This rearrangement joins TRBV6-2 or TRBV6-3 to TRBJ2-7; TRBD2 matches at 14 bases. V was clipped by 5 bases and J by 1 base; unmatched bases: 4. The CDR3 spans 16 residues. Germline assignment: CDR1 MNHEY and CDR2 SVGEGT. The CDR3: CASSGGLAGASYEQYV. CDR3 nucleotides: TGTGCCAGCAGTGGGGGACTAGCGGGGGCTTCCTACGAGCAGTACGTC.

The genes are TRBV6-2 or TRBV6-3 and TRBJ1-5, with 7 bases lining up with TRBD1. CDR3 size: 14 residues. Unmatched junction bases numbered 8, after V lost 6 bases and J lost 6 bases. Germline CDR1 and CDR2: MNHEY and SVGEGT. The DNA for the CDR3 is TGTGCCAGCAGCCCTAGACAGGGAAGTCAGCCCCAGCATTTT. This codes for CASSPRQGSQPQHF.

V gene TRBV4-3 combines with J gene TRBJ2-1; the match to TRBD2 covers 12 bases. The germline V gene encodes CDR1 LGHNA and CDR2 YSLEER. After removal of 2 bases from V and 3 bases from J, the junction contained 5 bases not matched to a gene. The CDR3 has 17 amino acids. CDR3 coding DNA: TGCGCCAGCAGCCAAAAAGGACTAGCGGGAAGCTACAATGAGCAGTTCTTC. Its protein is CASSQKGLAGSYNEQFF.

This clone was seen a single time. V and J are TRBV6-2 or TRBV6-3 and TRBJ1-2, with 9 positions matching TRBD1. V lost 6 bases and J lost 9; bases outside the gene matches: 11. This CDR3 has 14 residues. Germline lookup yields CDR1 MNHEY and CDR2 SVGEGT. The CDR3 protein is CASSGGTGFFRYTF. The CDR3 DNA reads as TGTGCCAGCAGCGGCGGGACAGGGTTTTTTCGCTACACCTTC.

The chain combines TRBV19 with TRBJ2-2; 9 bases are shared with TRBD1. The CDR3 length is 16 residues. Per the germline V gene, CDR1 is LNHDA and CDR2 is SQIVND (reference sequence). V was pared by 5 bases and J by 7 bases, with 11 bases of the junction left unmatched. DNA of the CDR3: TGTGCCAGTAGTGTAAATTCCGGGACAGGGAACGGGGAGCTGTTTTTT. Its translation: CASSVNSGTGNGELFF.

The genes are TRBV5-1 and TRBJ1-2; tentative D call: TRBD1 (5 bases). The CDR3 is 15 residues long. Germline assignment: CDR1 SGHRS and CDR2 YFSETQ. The V end lost 0 bases, the J end lost 8 bases, and 17 bases lay between the germline ends. The CDR3 coding sequence is TGCGCCAGCAGCTTGGGGCCCGCGGGGCCTGAAGGCTACACCTTC. It yields the protein CASSLGPAGPEGYTF.

The genes are TRBV19 and TRBJ1-3, with D perhaps matching TRBD1 (6 bases). The length of the CDR3 is 14 residues. Trimming left V 9 bases short and J 7 bases short, with 19 bases between. The germline gives CDR1 LNHDA, CDR2 SQIVND (reference sequence). The CDR3 here is CASENRASGNTIYF. DNA for the CDR3: TGTGCCAGCGAAAACAGGGCCTCAGGGAACACCATATATTTT.

The sample holds a few counts of this clone. The rearrangement links TRBV29-1 to TRBJ1-3, with D perhaps TRBD1 (6 bases). V shed 7 bases and J shed 3 bases, with 7 bases lying between them. Germline V lookup: CDR1 SQVTM, CDR2 ANQGSEA. This CDR3 region has 11 residues. CDR3 protein: CSGGHGNTIYF. For the CDR3, the DNA is TGCAGCGGGGGACATGGAAACACCATATATTTT.

The chain combines TRBV7-9 with TRBJ2-7; 9 nucleotides agree with TRBD1. J gave up 6 bases and V 6 bases, and 3 bases lay outside the gene matches. Per germline, CDR1 SEHNR and CDR2 FQNEAQ (reference sequence). The length of the CDR3 is 12 residues. The CDR3 nucleotides are TGTGCCAGCAGTCGACAGGGGGGCGAGCAGTACGTC. It specifies CASSRQGGEQYV.

The gene calls are TRBV4-3 and TRBJ1-4; 7 nucleotides agree with TRBD1. J was trimmed by 4 bases and V by 0 bases; bases with no gene match: 5. The CDR3 runs to 16 residues. The V gene's germline CDR1 is LGHNA and CDR2 YSLEER. CDR3 in amino acids: CASSQDGSGGNEKLFF. The CDR3 DNA follows: TGCGCCAGCAGCCAAGATGGGTCAGGGGGTAATGAAAAACTGTTTTTT.

This clone was seen a single time. The gene calls are TRBV6-2 or TRBV6-3 and TRBJ1-6, with D possibly being TRBD1 (5 bases). V was clipped by 3 bases and J by 7 bases, with 13 bases between them. This CDR3 is built from 15 residues. CDR1 and CDR2 from the germline V gene are MNHEY and SVGEGT. The CDR3 nucleotides read TGTGCCAGCAGTTATGGGGGGTTTGAGAATTCACCCCTCCACTTT. Translation gives CASSYGGFENSPLHF.

The rearrangement links TRBV30 to TRBJ2-3, with D possibly matching TRBD2 (6 bases). The CDR3 runs 15 residues. V lost 0 bases and J 4 bases, leaving 14 bases between the germline ends. Germline CDR1 is GTSNPN and CDR2 is SVGIG (reference sequence). The CDR3 DNA sequence: TGTGCCTGGAGTGTACTACGGGAGAGGGCAGATACGCAGTATTTT. Translation gives CAWSVLRERADTQYF.

This sequence joins TRBV6-2 or TRBV6-3 and TRBJ2-2, with D perhaps matching TRBD2 (5 bases). Trimming took 2 bases from V and 4 from J, leaving 20 bases between them. The CDR3 loop spans 18 amino acids. Germline V gene data show CDR1 as MNHEY and CDR2 as SVGEGT. CDR3 in DNA: TGTGCCAGCAGTTACGGCACGATTAGCGCAACATCCACCGGGGAGCTGTTTTTT. This translates into CASSYGTISATSTGELFF.

The rearrangement joins TRBV9 to TRBJ2-5; the match to TRBD1 covers 8 bases. Germline lookup yields CDR1 SGDLS and CDR2 YYNGEE. The CDR3 has 15 residues. The V segment lost 0 bases and the J segment 5 bases; nucleotides outside the gene matches: 6. The CDR3 spells CASSVEDRGGETQYF. CDR3 nucleotide sequence: TGTGCCAGCAGCGTAGAAGACAGGGGTGGGGAGACCCAGTACTTC.

V is TRBV5-3 and J is TRBJ2-1; tentatively, D is TRBD2 (5 bases). TRBV5-3 is classed as an ORF, of uncertain function. The CDR3 length is 17 residues. Trimming shortened V by 0 bases and J by 7 bases, and 20 bases separated the two germline ends. DNA for the CDR3: TGTGCCAGAAGCTTGGCCAAGCGGCTAGCTTACCAGAATGAGCAGTTCTTC. It codes for CARSLAKRLAYQNEQFF.

This clone was counted many times. This specimen includes other DNA sequences encoding the same CDR3. The CDR3 bases are TGTGCCAGTAGTATCGGGCCAGCGGGTGAGCAGTTCTTC. Its translation is CASSIGPAGEQFF. This chain uses TRBV19 with TRBJ2-1; a weak D match, TRBD2 (6 bases). The germline CDR1 and CDR2 sequences are LNHDA and SQIVND (reference sequence). The CDR3 totals 13 residues. V shed 3 bases and J shed 9 bases, with 12 bases lying between them.

This chain links TRBV28 with TRBJ1-2; possible D gene TRBD1, 5 bases. This CDR3 is built from 12 residues. Germline lookup yields CDR1 MDHEN and CDR2 SYDVKM. Trimming left V 11 bases short and J 8 bases short, with 18 bases between. CDR3: CASKGVRAGYTF. In DNA, the CDR3 is TGTGCCTCGAAAGGGGTTCGAGCCGGCTACACCTTC.

The V gene is TRBV7-9, the J gene TRBJ2-1; 10 bases map to TRBD2. CDR1 SEHNR and CDR2 FQNEAQ come from the germline V gene (reference sequence). Unmatched junction bases numbered 4, after V lost 5 bases and J lost 3 bases. The CDR3 is 15 amino acids. Written as DNA, the CDR3 is TGTGCCAGCAGCCGAGGGACTAGCGACTACAATGAGCAGTTCTTC. Amino acid sequence: CASSRGTSDYNEQFF.

The J gene is TRBJ2-1, the V gene TRBV6-2 or TRBV6-3, with 8 bases that match TRBD2. The CDR3 is 16 residues long. Germline CDR1 and CDR2: MNHEY and SVGEGT. Unmatched junction bases numbered 8, after V lost 2 bases and J lost 5 bases. CDR3 loop: CASSYTAGDVHNEQFF. The CDR3 nucleotides are TGTGCCAGCAGTTACACAGCGGGAGACGTACACAATGAGCAGTTCTTC.

This sequence joins TRBV6-2 or TRBV6-3 and TRBJ2-1; weak D call: TRBD2 (5 bases). Germline CDR1 is MNHEY and CDR2 is SVGEGT. V lost 4 bases and J lost 4, with 20 bases in between. The CDR3 loop spans 17 amino acids. This CDR3 is CASSFSPKRAHYNEQFF. CDR3 DNA sequence: TGTGCCAGCAGTTTCTCCCCCAAGAGGGCGCATTACAATGAGCAGTTCTTC.

The chain employs TRBV5-8 and TRBJ2-1, with D unclear. Per germline, CDR1 SGHTS and CDR2 YDEGEE. With 0 bases removed from V and 0 bases from J, the gap between germline ends came to 4 bases. CDR3 size: 14 residues. The CDR3 nucleotides are TGTGCCAGCAGCTTGGGTAGCTCCTACAATGAGCAGTTCTTC. Protein sequence: CASSLGSSYNEQFF.